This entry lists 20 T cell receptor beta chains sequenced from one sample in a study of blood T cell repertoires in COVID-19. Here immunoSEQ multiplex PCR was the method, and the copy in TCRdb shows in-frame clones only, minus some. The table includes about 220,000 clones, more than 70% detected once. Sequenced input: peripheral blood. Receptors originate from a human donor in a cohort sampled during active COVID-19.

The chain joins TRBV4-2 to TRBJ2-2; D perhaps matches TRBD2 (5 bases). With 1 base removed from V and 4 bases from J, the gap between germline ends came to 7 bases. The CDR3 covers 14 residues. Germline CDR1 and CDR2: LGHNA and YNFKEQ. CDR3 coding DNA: TGTGCCAGCAGCCAAGCTAGCCTCACCGGGGAGCTGTTTTTT. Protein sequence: CASSQASLTGELFF.

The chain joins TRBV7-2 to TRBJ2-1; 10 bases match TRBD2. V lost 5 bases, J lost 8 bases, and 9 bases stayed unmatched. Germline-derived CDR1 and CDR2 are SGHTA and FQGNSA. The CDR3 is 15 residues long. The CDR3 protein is CASSTSSGSMDEQFF. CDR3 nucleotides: TGTGCCAGCAGCACATCTAGCGGGAGTATGGATGAGCAGTTCTTC.

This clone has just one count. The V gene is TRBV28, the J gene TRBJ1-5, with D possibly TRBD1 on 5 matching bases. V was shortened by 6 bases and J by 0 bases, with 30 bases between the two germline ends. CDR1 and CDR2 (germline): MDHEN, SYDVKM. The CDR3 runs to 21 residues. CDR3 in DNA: TGTGCCAGCAGAATCTCCCGGGCCGTTAACACAGGACCCTATAGCAATCAGCCCCAGCATTTT. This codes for CASRISRAVNTGPYSNQPQHF.

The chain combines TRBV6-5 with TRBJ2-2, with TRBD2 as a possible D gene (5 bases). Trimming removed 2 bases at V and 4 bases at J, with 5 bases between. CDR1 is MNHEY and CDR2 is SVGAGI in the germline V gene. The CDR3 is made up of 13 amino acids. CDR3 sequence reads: CASSYRGTGELFF. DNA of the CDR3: TGTGCCAGCAGTTACCGGGGCACCGGGGAGCTGTTTTTT.

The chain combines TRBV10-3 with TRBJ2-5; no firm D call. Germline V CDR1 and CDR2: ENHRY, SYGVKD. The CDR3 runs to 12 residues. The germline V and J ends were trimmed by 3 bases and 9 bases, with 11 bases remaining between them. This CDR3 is CAISEEQKAQYF. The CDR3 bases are TGTGCCATCAGTGAAGAACAGAAGGCCCAGTACTTC.

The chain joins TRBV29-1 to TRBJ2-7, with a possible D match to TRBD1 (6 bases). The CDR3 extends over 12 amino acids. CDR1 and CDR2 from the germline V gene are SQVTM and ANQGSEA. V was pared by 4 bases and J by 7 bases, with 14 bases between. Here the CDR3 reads CSVGQGLGEQYF. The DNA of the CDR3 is TGCAGCGTTGGGCAGGGGCTGGGGGAGCAGTACTTC.

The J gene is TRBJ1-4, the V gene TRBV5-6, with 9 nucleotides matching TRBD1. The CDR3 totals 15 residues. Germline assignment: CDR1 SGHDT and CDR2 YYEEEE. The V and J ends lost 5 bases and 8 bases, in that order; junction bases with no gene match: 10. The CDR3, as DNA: TGTGCCAGCAGTCGGGGACAGGGCGTTAACGAAAAACTGTTTTTT. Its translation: CASSRGQGVNEKLFF.

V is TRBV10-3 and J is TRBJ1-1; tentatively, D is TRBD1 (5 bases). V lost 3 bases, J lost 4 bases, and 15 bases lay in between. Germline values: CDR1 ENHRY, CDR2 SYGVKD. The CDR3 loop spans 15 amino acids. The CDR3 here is CAISDSRTRSTEAFF. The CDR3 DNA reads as TGTGCCATCAGTGATTCGAGGACACGGAGCACTGAAGCTTTCTTT.

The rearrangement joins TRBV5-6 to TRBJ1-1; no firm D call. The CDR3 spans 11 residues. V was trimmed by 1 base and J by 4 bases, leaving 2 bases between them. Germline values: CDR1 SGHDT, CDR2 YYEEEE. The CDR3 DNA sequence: TGTGCCAGCAGCTTGCGCACTGAAGCTTTCTTT. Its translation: CASSLRTEAFF.

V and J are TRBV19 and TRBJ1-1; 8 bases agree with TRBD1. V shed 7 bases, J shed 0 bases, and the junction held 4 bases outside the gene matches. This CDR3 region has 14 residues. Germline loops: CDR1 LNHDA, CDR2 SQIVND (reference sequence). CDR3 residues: CASIQDRVNTEAFF. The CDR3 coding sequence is TGTGCCAGTATCCAGGACAGGGTGAACACTGAAGCTTTCTTT.

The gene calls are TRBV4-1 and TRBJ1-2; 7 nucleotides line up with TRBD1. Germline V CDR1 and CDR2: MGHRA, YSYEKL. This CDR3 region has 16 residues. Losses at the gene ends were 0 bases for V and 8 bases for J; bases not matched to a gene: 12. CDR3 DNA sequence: TGCGCCAGCAGCCAAGAGGTAGGAAGGGGGCGGAACGGCTACACCTTC. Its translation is CASSQEVGRGRNGYTF.

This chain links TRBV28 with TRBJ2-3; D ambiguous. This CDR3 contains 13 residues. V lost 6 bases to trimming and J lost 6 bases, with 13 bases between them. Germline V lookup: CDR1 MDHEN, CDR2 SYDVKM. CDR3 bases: TGTGCCAGCAGCTGGCCCCTCCGCGATACGCAGTATTTT. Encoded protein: CASSWPLRDTQYF.

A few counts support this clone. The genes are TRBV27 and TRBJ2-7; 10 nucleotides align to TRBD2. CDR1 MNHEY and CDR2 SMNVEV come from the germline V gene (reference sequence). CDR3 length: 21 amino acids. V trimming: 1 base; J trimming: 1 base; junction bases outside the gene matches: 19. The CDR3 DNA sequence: TGTGCCAGCAGTTTATTCTCCCGGGCTAGCGGGAGTAGAGGGGGATCCTACGAGCAGTACTTC. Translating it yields CASSLFSRASGSRGGSYEQYF.

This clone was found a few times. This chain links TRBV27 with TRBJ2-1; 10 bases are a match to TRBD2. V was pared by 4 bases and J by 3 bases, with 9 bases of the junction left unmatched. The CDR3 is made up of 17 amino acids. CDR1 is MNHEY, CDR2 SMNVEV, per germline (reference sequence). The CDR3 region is CASSSGLADGIYNEQFF. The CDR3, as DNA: TGTGCCAGCAGTTCTGGACTAGCGGATGGAATCTACAATGAGCAGTTCTTC.

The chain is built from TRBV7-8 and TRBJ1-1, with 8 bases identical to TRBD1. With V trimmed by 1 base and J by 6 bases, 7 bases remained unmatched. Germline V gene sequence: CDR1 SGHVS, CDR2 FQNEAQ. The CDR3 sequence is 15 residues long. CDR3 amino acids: CASSLVRTGLPEAFF. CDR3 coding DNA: TGTGCCAGCAGCTTAGTGAGGACAGGGCTGCCTGAAGCTTTCTTT.

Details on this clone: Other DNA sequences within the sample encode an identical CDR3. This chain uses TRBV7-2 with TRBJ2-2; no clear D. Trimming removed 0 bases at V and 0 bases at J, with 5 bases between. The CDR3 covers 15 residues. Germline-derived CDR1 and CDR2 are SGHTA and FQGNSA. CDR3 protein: CASSLAQTNTGELFF. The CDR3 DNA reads TGTGCCAGCAGCTTAGCACAGACGAACACCGGGGAGCTGTTTTTT. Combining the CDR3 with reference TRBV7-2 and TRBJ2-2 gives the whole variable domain GAGVSQSPSNKVTEKGKDVELRCDPISGHTALYWYRQSLGQGLEFLIYFQGNSAPDKSGLPSDRFSAERTGGSVSTLTIQRTQQEDSAVYLCASSLAQTNTGELFFGEGSRLTVL.

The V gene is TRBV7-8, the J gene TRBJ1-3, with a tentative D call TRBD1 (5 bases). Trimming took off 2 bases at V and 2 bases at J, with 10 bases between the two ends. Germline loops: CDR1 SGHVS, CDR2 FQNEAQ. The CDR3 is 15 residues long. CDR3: CASSLQGRPGNTIYF. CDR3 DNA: TGTGCCAGCAGCTTACAGGGAAGACCTGGAAACACCATATATTTT.

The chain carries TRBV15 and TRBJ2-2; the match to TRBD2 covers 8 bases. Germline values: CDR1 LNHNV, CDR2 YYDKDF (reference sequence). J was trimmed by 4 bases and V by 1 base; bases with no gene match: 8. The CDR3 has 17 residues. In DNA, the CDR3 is TGTGCCACCAGCAGAGGTGGAGCGGGAGTGTCCACCGGGGAGCTGTTTTTT. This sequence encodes CATSRGGAGVSTGELFF.

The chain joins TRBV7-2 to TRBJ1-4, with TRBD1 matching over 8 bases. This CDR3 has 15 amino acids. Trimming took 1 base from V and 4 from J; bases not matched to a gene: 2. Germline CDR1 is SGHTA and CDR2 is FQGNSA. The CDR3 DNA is TGTGCCAGCAGCTTAGTACAGGGGGATAATGAAAAACTGTTTTTT. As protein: CASSLVQGDNEKLFF.

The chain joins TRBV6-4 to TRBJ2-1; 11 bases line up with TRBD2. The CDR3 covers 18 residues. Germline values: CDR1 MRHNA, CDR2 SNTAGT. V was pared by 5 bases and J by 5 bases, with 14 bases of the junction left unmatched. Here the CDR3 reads CASSPRGGPGLADNEQFF. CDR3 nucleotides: TGTGCCAGCAGTCCCCGCGGGGGGCCGGGACTAGCGGACAATGAGCAGTTCTTC.